This entry concerns a single T cell receptor beta chain. Its target is not known. TCRdb used MiXCR to reprocess the 5' RACE reads, holding one entry per CDR3 protein. The sample includes around 530,000 distinct CDR3 sequences, less than 25% of them seen just once. The sample originates from a study of T-cell memory formation after mild COVID-19. Whole-study context: TCR clusters largely stayed donor specific.

Whole-study results and caveats: Contracting clones from day 15 to 85 showed balanced CD4/CD8; later expanders favored CD4+.

The clonotype was recovered from an adult woman who had mild COVID-19 (a few samples of this study predate the infection). Cell type and time point are not known. Material for sequencing was PBMCs or a T cell subset sorted from them (not recorded which).

This chain's CDR3 is CASSYHQTTEAFF. As DNA, the CDR3 is TGTGCCAGCAGCTATCACCAGACGACTGAAGCTTTCTTT. The chain carries TRBV12-3 or TRBV12-4 and TRBJ1-1; D call uncertain. The CDR3 is 13 residues long. V lost 6 bases, J lost 5 bases, and 13 bases lay in between.